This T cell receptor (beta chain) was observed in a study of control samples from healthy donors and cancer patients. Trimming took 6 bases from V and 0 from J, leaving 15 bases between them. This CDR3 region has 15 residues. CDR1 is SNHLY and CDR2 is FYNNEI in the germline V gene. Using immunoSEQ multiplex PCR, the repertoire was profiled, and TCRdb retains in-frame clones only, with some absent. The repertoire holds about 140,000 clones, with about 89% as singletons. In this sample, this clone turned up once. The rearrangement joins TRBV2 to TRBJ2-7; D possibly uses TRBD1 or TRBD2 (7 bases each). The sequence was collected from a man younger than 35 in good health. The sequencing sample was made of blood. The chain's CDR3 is CASRAQGGASYEQYF. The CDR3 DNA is TGTGCCAGCAGGGCTCAGGGGGGGGCCTCCTACGAGCAGTACTTC.